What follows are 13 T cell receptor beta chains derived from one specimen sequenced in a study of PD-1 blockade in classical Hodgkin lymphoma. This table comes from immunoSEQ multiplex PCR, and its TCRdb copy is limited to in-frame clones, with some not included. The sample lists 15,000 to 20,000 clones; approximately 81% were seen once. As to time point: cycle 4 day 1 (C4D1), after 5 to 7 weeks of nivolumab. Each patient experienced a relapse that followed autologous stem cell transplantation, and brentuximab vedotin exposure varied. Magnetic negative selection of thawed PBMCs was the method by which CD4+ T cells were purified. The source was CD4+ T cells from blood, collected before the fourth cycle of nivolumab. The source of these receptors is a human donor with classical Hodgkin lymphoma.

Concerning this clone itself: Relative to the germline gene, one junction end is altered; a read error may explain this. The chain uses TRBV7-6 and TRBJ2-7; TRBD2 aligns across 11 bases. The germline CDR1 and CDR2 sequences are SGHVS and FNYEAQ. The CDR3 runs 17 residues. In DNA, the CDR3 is TGTACCAGCAGCGCCGTGGCCCGTAGCGGGAGGGTCTACGAGCAGTACTTC. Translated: CTSSAVARSGRVYEQYF.

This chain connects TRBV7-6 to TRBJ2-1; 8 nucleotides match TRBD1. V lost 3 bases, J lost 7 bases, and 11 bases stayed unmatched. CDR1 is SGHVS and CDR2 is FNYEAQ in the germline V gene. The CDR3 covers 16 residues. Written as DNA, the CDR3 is TGTGCCAGCAGCTTTTCGGCAGGGGGCGCTTCGAATGAGCAGTTCTTC. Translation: CASSFSAGGASNEQFF.

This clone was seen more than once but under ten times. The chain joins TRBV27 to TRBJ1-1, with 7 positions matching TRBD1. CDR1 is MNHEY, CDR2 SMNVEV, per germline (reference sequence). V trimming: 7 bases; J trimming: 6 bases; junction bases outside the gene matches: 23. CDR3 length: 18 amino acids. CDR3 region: CASTRGFRGAGESPEAFF. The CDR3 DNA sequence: TGTGCCAGCACCAGGGGGTTCAGGGGGGCAGGGGAGAGCCCTGAAGCTTTCTTT.

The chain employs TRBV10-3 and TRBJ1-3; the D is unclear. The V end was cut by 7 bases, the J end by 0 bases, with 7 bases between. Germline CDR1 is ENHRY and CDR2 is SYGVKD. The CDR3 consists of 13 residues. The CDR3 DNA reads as TGTGCCATCAAGGGCGGCTCTGGAAACACCATATATTTT. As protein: CAIKGGSGNTIYF.

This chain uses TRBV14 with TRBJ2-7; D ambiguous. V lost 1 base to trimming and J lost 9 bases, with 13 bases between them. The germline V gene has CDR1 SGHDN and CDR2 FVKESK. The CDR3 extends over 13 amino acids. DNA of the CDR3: TGTGCCAGCAGCCAAGCCTCTAGTTTCTGGCAGTACTTC. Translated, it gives CASSQASSFWQYF.

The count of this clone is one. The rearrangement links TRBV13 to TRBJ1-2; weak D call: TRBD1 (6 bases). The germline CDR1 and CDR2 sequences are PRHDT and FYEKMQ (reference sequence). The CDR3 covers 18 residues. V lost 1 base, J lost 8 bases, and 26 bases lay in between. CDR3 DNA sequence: TGTGCCAGCAGCTTAGAGGGTCGTATGGGGGCGGCCTTGGAAGGCTACACCTTC. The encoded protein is CASSLEGRMGAALEGYTF. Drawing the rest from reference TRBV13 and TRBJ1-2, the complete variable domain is AAGVIQSPRHLIKEKRETATLKCYPIPRHDTVYWYQQGPGQDPQFLISFYEKMQSDKGSIPDRFSAQQFSDYHSELNMSSLELGDSALYFCASSLEGRMGAALEGYTFGSGTRLTVV.

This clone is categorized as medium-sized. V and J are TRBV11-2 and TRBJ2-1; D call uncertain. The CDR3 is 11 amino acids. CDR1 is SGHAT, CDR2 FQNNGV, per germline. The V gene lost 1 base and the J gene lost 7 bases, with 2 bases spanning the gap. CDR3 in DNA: TGTGCCAGCAGCTTAGCGAATGAGCAGTTCTTC. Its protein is CASSLANEQFF. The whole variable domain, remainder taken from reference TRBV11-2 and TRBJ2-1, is EAGVAQSPRYKIIEKRQSVAFWCNPISGHATLYWYQQILGQGPKLLIQFQNNGVVDDSQLPKDRFSAERLKGVDSTLKIQPAKLEDSAVYLCASSLANEQFFGPGTRLTVL.

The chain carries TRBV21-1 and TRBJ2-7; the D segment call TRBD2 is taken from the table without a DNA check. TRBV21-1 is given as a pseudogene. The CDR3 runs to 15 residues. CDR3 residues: CASSKLLAVSYEQYF. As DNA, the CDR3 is TGTGCCAGCAGCAAACTACTAGCGGTTTCCTACGAGCAGTACTTC.

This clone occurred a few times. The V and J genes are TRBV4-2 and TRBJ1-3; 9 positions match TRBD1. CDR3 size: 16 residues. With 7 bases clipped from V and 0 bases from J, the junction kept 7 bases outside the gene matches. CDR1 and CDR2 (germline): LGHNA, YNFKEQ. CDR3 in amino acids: CASTRTGDLSGNTIYF. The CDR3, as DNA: TGTGCCAGCACCCGGACAGGGGACCTCTCTGGAAACACCATATATTTT.

The CDR3 protein is CASSLGMGGGKYEQYV. CDR3 coding DNA: TGCGCCAGCAGCTTGGGGATGGGTGGGGGAAAGTACGAGCAGTACGTC. The rearrangement uses TRBV5-1 and TRBJ2-7, with D tentatively TRBD1 or TRBD2 (5 bases each). Germline V gene sequence: CDR1 SGHRS, CDR2 YFSETQ. V dropped 0 bases and J dropped 4 bases, with 17 bases sitting between them. This CDR3 has 16 amino acids.

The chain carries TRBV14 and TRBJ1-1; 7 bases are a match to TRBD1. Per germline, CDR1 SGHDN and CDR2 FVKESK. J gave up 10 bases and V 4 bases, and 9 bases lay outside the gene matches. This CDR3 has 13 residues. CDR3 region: CASSPTGLGVAFF. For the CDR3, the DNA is TGTGCCAGCAGCCCGACAGGGCTTGGGGTAGCTTTCTTT.

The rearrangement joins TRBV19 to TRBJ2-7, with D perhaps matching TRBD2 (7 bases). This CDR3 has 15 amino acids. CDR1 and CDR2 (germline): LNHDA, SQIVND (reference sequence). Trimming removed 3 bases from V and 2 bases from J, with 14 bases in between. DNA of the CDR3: TGTGCCAGTAGTATCGTCGCGGGGGCCACCTACGAGCAGTACTTC. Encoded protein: CASSIVAGATYEQYF. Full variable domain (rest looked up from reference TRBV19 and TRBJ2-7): DGGITQSPKYLFRKEGQNVTLSCEQNLNHDAMYWYRQDPGQGLRLIYYSQIVNDFQKGDIAEGYSVSREKKESFPLTVTSAQKNPTAFYLCASSIVAGATYEQYFGPGTRLTVT.

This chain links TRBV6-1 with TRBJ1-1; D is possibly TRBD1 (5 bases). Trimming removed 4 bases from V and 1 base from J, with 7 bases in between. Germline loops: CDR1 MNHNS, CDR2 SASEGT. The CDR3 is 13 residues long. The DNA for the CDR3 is TGTGCCAGCAGTGGACAGAAGAACACTGAAGCTTTCTTT. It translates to CASSGQKNTEAFF.